The 10 T cell receptor beta chains below come from one sample, sequenced in a study of T cells in Graves' hyperthyroidism and ophthalmopathy (dated by TCRdb to the late 2010s). To prepare the library, multiplex PCR was applied. The listed sequencing device is Illumina HiSeq 2000. TCR beta CDR3 regions were amplified from RNA transcripts. The TCR CDR3 was subjected to a first round of RT-PCR using the HTBI primer set and the Qiagen OneStep RT-PCR kit. TCRdb reprocessing: public reads trimmed at Q25 with fastp, clones called with MiXCR, in-frame beta chains kept. Merged by CDR3 protein, the rows form single entries marked with the most common genes and DNA. Present in this sample are over 500,000 distinct CDR3 sequences, about 16% of which were seen just once. About 31% of the sample is in the top ten clones. Source material: blood. These receptors were taken from a woman aged 25 to 39 with Graves' ophthalmopathy.

Only a few counts were recorded for this clonotype. The genes are TRBV7-2 and TRBJ2-7, with 10 bases matching TRBD2. J gave up 6 bases and V 1 base, and 15 bases lay outside the gene matches. Per germline, CDR1 SGHTA and CDR2 FQGNSA. The CDR3 spans 18 residues. CDR3 loop: CASSLEGTTSGSRREQYF. CDR3 coding DNA: TGTGCCAGCAGCTTAGAAGGGACGACTAGCGGGTCCCGGCGCGAGCAGTACTTC.

The chain combines TRBV5-4 with TRBJ2-5, with 8 bases matching TRBD2. The CDR3 is made up of 14 amino acids. After removal of 5 bases from V and 5 bases from J, the junction contained 8 bases not matched to a gene. Germline CDR1 and CDR2: SGHNT and YYREEE (reference sequence). CDR3 sequence: CASSSSGSTETQYF. The CDR3 DNA sequence: TGTGCCAGCAGTTCAAGCGGGAGCACCGAGACCCAGTACTTC.

This clonotype was found many times. This chain uses TRBV7-2 with TRBJ1-1, with D possibly matching TRBD1 (5 bases). Germline values: CDR1 SGHTA, CDR2 FQGNSA. V lost 5 bases and J 1 base, leaving 11 bases between the germline ends. The CDR3 contains 14 residues. The DNA of the CDR3 is TGTGCCAGCAGCCGAGAAACAGGGAACACTGAAGCTTTCTTT. Its translation is CASSRETGNTEAFF. The full variable domain, in which reference TRBV7-2 and TRBJ1-1 provide the parts outside the CDR3, is GAGVSQSPSNKVTEKGKDVELRCDPISGHTALYWYRQSLGQGLEFLIYFQGNSAPDKSGLPSDRFSAERTGGSVSTLTIQRTQQEDSAVYLCASSRETGNTEAFFGQGTRLTVV.

This clonotype has only a few counts. The chain carries TRBV5-6 and TRBJ2-1; D unresolved. The CDR3 is 16 amino acids. Between the trimmed V and J ends, which lost 3 bases and 4 bases, there was a span of 17 bases. Germline values: CDR1 SGHDT, CDR2 YYEEEE. This chain's CDR3 is CASSSTPTGLYNEQFF. As DNA, the CDR3 is TGTGCCAGCAGCTCAACTCCAACGGGTCTTTACAATGAGCAGTTCTTC. Supplemented by reference TRBV5-6 and TRBJ2-1, the full variable domain reads DAGVTQSPTHLIKTRGQQVTLRCSPKSGHDTVSWYQQALGQGPQFIFQYYEEEERQRGNFPDRFSGHQFPNYSSELNVNALLLGDSALYLCASSSTPTGLYNEQFFGPGTRLTVL.

In this sample, this clonotype turned up a few times. The chain is built from TRBV6-2 or TRBV6-3 and TRBJ2-7; D is unresolved. CDR3 length: 15 residues. Trimming took 5 bases from V and 3 from J, leaving 17 bases between them. Germline V gives CDR1 MNHEY, CDR2 SVGEGT. CDR3 DNA: TGTGCCAGCAGTAGTCGAGCCAGGATAATCTACGAGCAGTACTTC. Residues: CASSSRARIIYEQYF.

This clonotype was seen more than once but under ten times. A much larger clone lies one base from this, so it may be a read error. The gene calls are TRBV6-2 or TRBV6-3 and TRBJ1-1, with 8 bases that match TRBD1. In germline, CDR1 is MNHEY, CDR2 SVGEGT. The trim removed 4 bases at V and 3 bases at J, leaving 1 base unmatched. The CDR3 runs 13 residues. The CDR3 DNA reads as TGTGCCAGCAGTTCACAGGGGGACACTGAAGCTTTCTTT. Encoded protein: CASSSQGDTEAFF.

In its sample, this clonotype was seen many times. The chain has TRBV20-1 and TRBJ2-3; no reliable D call. The CDR3 has 12 residues. Trimming pared 0 bases from V and 6 bases from J, leaving 7 bases between. CDR1 and CDR2 (germline): DFQATT, SNEGSKA (reference sequence). The CDR3 DNA sequence: TGCAGTGCTAGAGATCCGGCGGATACGCAGTATTTT. It translates to CSARDPADTQYF.

This clonotype was detected many times. This sequence joins TRBV28 and TRBJ2-3; weak D call: TRBD2 (5 bases). The germline V gene encodes CDR1 MDHEN and CDR2 SYDVKM. Trimming took 3 bases from V and 6 from J, leaving 10 bases between them. The CDR3 covers 13 residues. CDR3 region: CASSFGERDTQYF. CDR3 nucleotides: TGTGCCAGCAGTTTTGGGGAGCGCGATACGCAGTATTTT.

This clonotype was counted ten times or more. The J gene is TRBJ2-1, the V gene TRBV2; 7 bases are a match to TRBD2. Germline V gives CDR1 SNHLY, CDR2 FYNNEI. V lost 6 bases, J lost 3 bases, and 8 bases stayed unmatched. This CDR3 is built from 15 residues. This CDR3 reads CASSGGRESYNEQFF. The CDR3 coding sequence is TGTGCCAGCAGCGGCGGGCGGGAGAGCTACAATGAGCAGTTCTTC.

The chain carries TRBV19 and TRBJ1-5; D is perhaps TRBD1 (5 bases). With 5 bases removed from V and 5 bases from J, the gap between germline ends came to 13 bases. Looked up from germline, CDR1 is LNHDA and CDR2 is SQIVND (reference sequence). This CDR3 region has 14 residues. CDR3 in DNA: TGTGCCAGTAGTCCGGGACCGAGGGATCAGCCCCAGCATTTT. Protein: CASSPGPRDQPQHF.